This T cell receptor (beta chain) appears in the sequencing data of a study of T-cell memory formation after mild COVID-19. Study findings and constraints: Certain responding clones were present in pre-infection memory, suggesting participation of cross-reactive memory. Contracting CD4+ clones lay largely in CM and EM, with CD8+ ones residing in EMRA.

The junction had 8 bases not matched to a gene; V was cut back by 3 bases and J by 2 bases. This CDR3 region has 15 residues. Germline values: CDR1 DFQATT, CDR2 SNEGSKA (reference sequence). TCRdb reanalysed the 5' RACE reads using MiXCR and keeps one entry per CDR3 protein. The profile covers 450,000 to 650,000 distinct CDR3 sequences, with roughly 22% appearing a single time and under 15% taken by the ten largest. This clonotype was observed a few times. What it binds is not known. This chain links TRBV20-1 with TRBJ2-3; 7 nucleotides match TRBD2. The specimen sequenced was PBMCs or a T cell subset sorted from them (not recorded which). The clonotype originates from an adult woman who had mild COVID-19 (a few samples of this study predate the infection). Cell type and time point are not known. CDR3 sequence: CSARGRERITDTQYF. The CDR3 region has the DNA TGCAGTGCTAGGGGGCGGGAGAGGATCACAGATACGCAGTATTTT.